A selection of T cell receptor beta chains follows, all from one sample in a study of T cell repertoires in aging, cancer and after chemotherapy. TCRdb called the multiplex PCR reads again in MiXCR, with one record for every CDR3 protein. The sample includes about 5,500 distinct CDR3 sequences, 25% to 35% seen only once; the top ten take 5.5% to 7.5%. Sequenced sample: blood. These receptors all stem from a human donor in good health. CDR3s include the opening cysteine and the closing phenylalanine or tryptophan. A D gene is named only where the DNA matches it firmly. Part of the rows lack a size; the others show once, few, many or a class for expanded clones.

DNA: TGTGCCAGCAGTTACCCCACACGGTCGGCTAGGTGGGGGGACTACAATGAGCAGTTCTTC
CDR3: CASSYPTRSARWGDYNEQFF
D: .
size: .
J: TRBJ2-1
V: TRBV6-2/TRBV6-3

DNA: TGTGCCAGCAGCTTAGAGGGGGGGGCCTCCAGGGGGACTGAAGCTTTCTTT
CDR3: CASSLEGGASRGTEAFF
D: TRBD1
size: .
J: TRBJ1-1
V: TRBV11-2

DNA: TGTGCCAGCAGTTTATACGGGGAAGATCAGCCCCAGCATTTT
CDR3: CASSLYGEDQPQHF
D: .
size: few
J: TRBJ1-5
V: TRBV27

DNA: TGTGCCAGCAGCCCTGGGGAGGGCGGGGGGCCTACCCCCCTTAACACCGGGGAGCTGTTTTTT
CDR3: CASSPGEGGGPTPLNTGELFF
D: TRBD2
size: .
J: TRBJ2-2
V: TRBV27

DNA: TGTGCCAGCAGTTTTGGAGCTCCTGAGGAAGAGACCCAGTACTTC
CDR3: CASSFGAPEEETQYF
D: .
size: few
J: TRBJ2-5
V: TRBV27

DNA: TGTGCCAGCTCACCACGACAGATGGAGACCCAGTACTTC
CDR3: CASSPRQMETQYF
D: .
size: medium-sized
J: TRBJ2-5
V: TRBV18

DNA: TGTGCCAGCGGCCGTTGGGGGTATAACTACGAGCAGTACTTC
CDR3: CASGRWGYNYEQYF
D: .
size: medium-sized
J: TRBJ2-7
V: TRBV6-5

DNA: TGTGCCTGGAGTAGGGACCTCTATGGCTACACCTTC
CDR3: CAWSRDLYGYTF
D: .
size: .
J: TRBJ1-2
V: TRBV30

DNA: TGTGCCAGCTCACCGCGGGACTCATGGAATGAGCAGTTCTTC
CDR3: CASSPRDSWNEQFF
D: .
size: few
J: TRBJ2-1
V: TRBV18

DNA: TGTGCCAGCAGTTTTAGCGGGAGTGCCAATGAGCAGTTCTTC
CDR3: CASSFSGSANEQFF
D: TRBD2
size: few
J: TRBJ2-1
V: TRBV6-2/TRBV6-3